This T cell receptor beta chain appears in the sequencing data of a study of cytomegalovirus exposure and HLA in healthy donors. Study-level results: Rare TCR sequences dominated, though some public TCRs recurred in many donors. An observed cluster of highly shared sequence variants was recorded as a likely sequencing artifact. It was reported that the classifier diagnosed cytomegalovirus status with high specificity and sensitivity in both the original and validation cohorts.

Germline V gene sequence: CDR1 SGHRS, CDR2 YFSETQ. V shed 4 bases and J 7 bases; nucleotides not matched to a gene: 7. This CDR3 spans 13 amino acids. A note on this clone: As yet, its antigen is unknown.

PCR amplification relied on 60 Vbeta primers (plus 13 Jbeta primers). In the original workflow: Unique TCR beta chains totaled roughly 80 million in a later count, with some 10 million of them shared. Produced via immunoSEQ multiplex PCR; TCRdb's table is partial and in-frame only. The V and J calls and the clone size are those of that table, but D and trimming were determined from the DNA. The sample holds 90,000 to 130,000 clones, approximately 70% seen once. This receptor was obtained from a man aged 25-45 years in good health and CMV-seropositive. The sample taken for sequencing was PBMCs. The chain couples TRBV5-1 to TRBJ1-2; 7 positions match TRBD1. CDR3 residues: CASSNQGGSGYTF. The CDR3 nucleotides are TGCGCCAGCAGCAATCAAGGGGGCAGTGGCTACACCTTC.